This T cell receptor (beta chain) was retrieved from a study of cytomegalovirus exposure and HLA in healthy donors. Primers included in the PCR were 60 Vbeta and 13 Jbeta primers. Sequenced by immunoSEQ multiplex PCR; TCRdb stores in-frame clones only, minus some. In the table there are about 130,000 clones, around three fifths of which are singletons. CDR1 is LGHNA and CDR2 is YSLEER in the germline V gene. The CDR3 sequence is 19 residues long. V dropped 0 bases and J dropped 2 bases, with 17 bases sitting between them. Sequencing was carried out using PBMCs. The chain couples TRBV4-3 to TRBJ2-6; possible D gene TRBD1, 6 bases. The TCR originated in a woman in her thirties or forties in good health and CMV-seronegative. The CDR3: CASSQDKGGPPTGANVLTF. CDR3 coding DNA: TGCGCCAGCAGCCAAGATAAAGGGGGTCCCCCTACTGGGGCCAACGTCCTGACTTTC.